The 3 T cell receptor beta chains in this list originate from one sample, sequenced in a study of cytomegalovirus exposure and HLA in healthy donors. Primers included in the PCR were 60 Vbeta and 13 Jbeta primers. Assay: immunoSEQ multiplex PCR; the TCRdb copy retains only in-frame clones and omits some. Of about 100,000 clones listed, about four fifths are singletons. The specimen sequenced was PBMCs. All receptors come from a female donor in good health and CMV-seropositive.

This clone was seen only a few times. The chain joins TRBV6-5 to TRBJ2-7; 8 bases agree with TRBD1. This CDR3 has 13 residues. V trimming: 5 bases; J trimming: 7 bases; junction bases outside the gene matches: 7. Germline-derived CDR1 and CDR2 are MNHEY and SVGAGI. The CDR3 here is CASSNDRGGEQYF. DNA for the CDR3: TGTGCCAGCAGTAACGACAGGGGTGGAGAGCAGTACTTC.

The V call is TRBV9, the J call TRBJ2-5; TRBD2 is a possible D gene (5 bases). V lost 0 bases to trimming and J lost 1 base, with 10 bases between them. This CDR3 region has 15 residues. Germline V gives CDR1 SGDLS, CDR2 YYNGEE. The chain's CDR3 is CASSVAERIQETQYF. In nucleotides, the CDR3 is TGTGCCAGCAGCGTAGCCGAGCGGATCCAAGAGACCCAGTACTTC.

The CDR3 nucleotides are TGCGCCAGCAGTGGAACTAGCGGTTCAGAGACCCAGTACTTC. Amino acids: CASSGTSGSETQYF. V gene TRBV5-1 combines with J gene TRBJ2-5, with 8 bases lining up with TRBD2. CDR1 SGHRS and CDR2 YFSETQ come from the germline V gene. V lost 5 bases to trimming and J lost 4 bases; unmatched junction nucleotides: 7. The CDR3 is 14 residues long.